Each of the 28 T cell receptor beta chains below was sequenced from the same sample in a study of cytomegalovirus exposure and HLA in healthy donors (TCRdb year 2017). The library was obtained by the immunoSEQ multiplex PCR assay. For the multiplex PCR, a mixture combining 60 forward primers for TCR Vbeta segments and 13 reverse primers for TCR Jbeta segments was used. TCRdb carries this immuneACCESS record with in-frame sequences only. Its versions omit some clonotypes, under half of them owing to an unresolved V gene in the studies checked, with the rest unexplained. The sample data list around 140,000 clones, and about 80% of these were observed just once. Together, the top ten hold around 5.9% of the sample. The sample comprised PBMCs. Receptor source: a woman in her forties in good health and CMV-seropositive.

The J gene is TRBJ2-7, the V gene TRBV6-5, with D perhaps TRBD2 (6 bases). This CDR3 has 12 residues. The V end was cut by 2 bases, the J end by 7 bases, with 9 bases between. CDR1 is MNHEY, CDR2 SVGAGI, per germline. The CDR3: CASSYLGGEQYF. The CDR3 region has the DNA TGTGCCAGCAGTTACCTGGGGGGTGAGCAGTACTTC.

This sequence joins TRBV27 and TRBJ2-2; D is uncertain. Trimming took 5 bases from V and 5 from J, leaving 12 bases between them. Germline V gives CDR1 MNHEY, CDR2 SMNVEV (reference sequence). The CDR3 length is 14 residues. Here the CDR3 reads CASSARSGTGELFF. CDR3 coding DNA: TGTGCCAGCAGTGCCCGGAGTGGGACCGGGGAGCTGTTTTTT.

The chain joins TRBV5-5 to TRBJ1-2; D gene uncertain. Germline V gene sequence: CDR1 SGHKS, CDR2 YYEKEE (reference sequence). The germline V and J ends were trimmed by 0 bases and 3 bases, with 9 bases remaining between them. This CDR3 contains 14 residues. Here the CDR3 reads CASSLGGEYYGYTF. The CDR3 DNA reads TGTGCCAGCAGCTTGGGAGGTGAATACTATGGCTACACCTTC.

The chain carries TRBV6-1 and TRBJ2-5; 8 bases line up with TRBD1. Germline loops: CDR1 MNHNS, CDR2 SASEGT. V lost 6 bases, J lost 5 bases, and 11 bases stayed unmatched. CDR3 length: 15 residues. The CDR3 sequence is CASSRTGGIAETQYF. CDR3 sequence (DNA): TGTGCCAGCAGCCGTACAGGGGGTATCGCGGAGACCCAGTACTTC.

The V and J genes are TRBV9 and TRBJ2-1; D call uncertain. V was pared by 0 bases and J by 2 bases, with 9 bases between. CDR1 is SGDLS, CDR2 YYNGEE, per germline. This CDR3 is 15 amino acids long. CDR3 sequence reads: CASSVAGDTYNEQFF. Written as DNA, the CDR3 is TGTGCCAGCAGCGTAGCTGGCGACACCTACAATGAGCAGTTCTTC.

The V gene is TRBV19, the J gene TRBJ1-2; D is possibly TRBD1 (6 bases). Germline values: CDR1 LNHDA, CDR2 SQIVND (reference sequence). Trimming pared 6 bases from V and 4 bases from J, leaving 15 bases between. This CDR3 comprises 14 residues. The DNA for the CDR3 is TGTGCCAGTAGCCTATCTAAGGGGGTCTATGGCTACACCTTC. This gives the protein CASSLSKGVYGYTF. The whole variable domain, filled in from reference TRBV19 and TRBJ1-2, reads DGGITQSPKYLFRKEGQNVTLSCEQNLNHDAMYWYRQDPGQGLRLIYYSQIVNDFQKGDIAEGYSVSREKKESFPLTVTSAQKNPTAFYLCASSLSKGVYGYTFGSGTRLTVV.

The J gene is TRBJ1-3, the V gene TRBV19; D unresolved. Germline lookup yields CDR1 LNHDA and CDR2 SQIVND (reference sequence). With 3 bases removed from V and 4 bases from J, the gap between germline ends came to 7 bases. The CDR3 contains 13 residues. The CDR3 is CASSIESGNTIYF. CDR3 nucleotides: TGTGCCAGTAGTATCGAGTCGGGAAACACCATATATTTT. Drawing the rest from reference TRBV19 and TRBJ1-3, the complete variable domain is DGGITQSPKYLFRKEGQNVTLSCEQNLNHDAMYWYRQDPGQGLRLIYYSQIVNDFQKGDIAEGYSVSREKKESFPLTVTSAQKNPTAFYLCASSIESGNTIYFGEGSWLTVV.

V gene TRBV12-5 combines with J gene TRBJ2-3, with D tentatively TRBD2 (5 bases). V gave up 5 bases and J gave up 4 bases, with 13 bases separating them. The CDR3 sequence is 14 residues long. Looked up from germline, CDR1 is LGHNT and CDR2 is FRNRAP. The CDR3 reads CASGLGLEADTQYF. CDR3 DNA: TGTGCTAGTGGTCTCGGACTGGAGGCAGATACGCAGTATTTT.

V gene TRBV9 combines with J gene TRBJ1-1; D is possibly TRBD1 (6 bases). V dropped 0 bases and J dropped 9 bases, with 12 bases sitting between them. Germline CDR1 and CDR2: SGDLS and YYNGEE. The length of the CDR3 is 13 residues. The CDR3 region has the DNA TGTGCCAGCAGCGTAGTGGTTGGGACACAAGCTTTCTTT. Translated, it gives CASSVVVGTQAFF.

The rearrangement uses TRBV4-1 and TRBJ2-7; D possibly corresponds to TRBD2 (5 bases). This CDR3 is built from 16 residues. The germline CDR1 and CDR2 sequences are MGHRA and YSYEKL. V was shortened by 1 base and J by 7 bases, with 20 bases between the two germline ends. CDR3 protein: CASSQGPGGSAREQYF. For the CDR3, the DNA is TGCGCCAGCAGCCAAGGCCCAGGCGGGTCCGCTAGGGAGCAGTACTTC.

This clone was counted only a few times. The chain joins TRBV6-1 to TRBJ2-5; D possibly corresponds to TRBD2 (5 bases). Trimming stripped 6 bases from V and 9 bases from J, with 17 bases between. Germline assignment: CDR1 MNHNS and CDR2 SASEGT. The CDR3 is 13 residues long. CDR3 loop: CASSARVGESQYF. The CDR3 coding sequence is TGTGCCAGCAGCGCTAGGGTCGGGGAGTCCCAGTACTTC.

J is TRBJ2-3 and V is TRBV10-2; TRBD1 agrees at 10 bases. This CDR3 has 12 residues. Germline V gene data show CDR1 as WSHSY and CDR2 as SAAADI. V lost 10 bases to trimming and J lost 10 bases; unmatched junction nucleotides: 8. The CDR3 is CATGQGGGAQYF. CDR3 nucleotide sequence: TGCGCCACAGGACAGGGGGGAGGTGCGCAGTATTTT.

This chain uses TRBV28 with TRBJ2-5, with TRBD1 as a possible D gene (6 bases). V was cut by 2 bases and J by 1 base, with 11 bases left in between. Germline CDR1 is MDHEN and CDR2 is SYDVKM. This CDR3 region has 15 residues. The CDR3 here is CASSLGTIFQETQYF. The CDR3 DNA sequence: TGTGCCAGCAGTTTAGGGACAATCTTCCAAGAGACCCAGTACTTC. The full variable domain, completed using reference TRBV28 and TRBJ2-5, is DVKVTQSSRYLVKRTGEKVFLECVQDMDHENMFWYRQDPGLGLRLIYFSYDVKMKEKGDIPEGYSVSREKKERFSLILESASTNQTSMYLCASSLGTIFQETQYFGPGTRLLVL.

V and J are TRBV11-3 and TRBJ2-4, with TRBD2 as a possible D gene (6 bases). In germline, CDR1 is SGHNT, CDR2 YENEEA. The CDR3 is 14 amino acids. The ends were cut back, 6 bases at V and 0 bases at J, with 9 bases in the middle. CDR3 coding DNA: TGTGCCAGCAGGGGGCGGGGAGCCAAAAACATTCAGTACTTC. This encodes CASRGRGAKNIQYF.

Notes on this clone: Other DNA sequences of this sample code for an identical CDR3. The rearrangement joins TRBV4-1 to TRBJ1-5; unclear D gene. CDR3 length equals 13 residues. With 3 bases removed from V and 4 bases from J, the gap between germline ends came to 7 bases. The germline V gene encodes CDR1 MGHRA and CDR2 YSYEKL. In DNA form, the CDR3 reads TGCGCCAGCAGCCAGGGGAGGAATCAGCCCCAGCATTTT. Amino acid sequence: CASSQGRNQPQHF.

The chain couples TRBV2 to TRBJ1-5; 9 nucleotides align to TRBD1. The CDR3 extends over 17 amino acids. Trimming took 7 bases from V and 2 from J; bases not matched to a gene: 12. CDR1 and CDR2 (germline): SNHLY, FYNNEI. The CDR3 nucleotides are TGTGCCAGCAAAGGGGGACAGGGCGCGGGGGGCAATCAGCCCCAGCATTTT. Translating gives CASKGGQGAGGNQPQHF.

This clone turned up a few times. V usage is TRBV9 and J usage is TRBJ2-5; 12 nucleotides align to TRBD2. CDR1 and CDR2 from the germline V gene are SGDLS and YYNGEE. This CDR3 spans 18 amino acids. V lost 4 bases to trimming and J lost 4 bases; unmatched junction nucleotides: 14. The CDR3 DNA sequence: TGTGCCAGCAGCCCCTACAAAGTGGCTAGCGGGAGGGGAGAGACCCAGTACTTC. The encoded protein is CASSPYKVASGRGETQYF.

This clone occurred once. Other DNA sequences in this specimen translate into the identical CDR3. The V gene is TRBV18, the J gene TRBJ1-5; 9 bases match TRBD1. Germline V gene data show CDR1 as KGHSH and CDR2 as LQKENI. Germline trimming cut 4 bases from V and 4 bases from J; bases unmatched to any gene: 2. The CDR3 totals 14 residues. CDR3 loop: CASSRGQGNQPQHF. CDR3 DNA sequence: TGTGCCAGCTCACGGGGACAGGGTAATCAGCCCCAGCATTTT.

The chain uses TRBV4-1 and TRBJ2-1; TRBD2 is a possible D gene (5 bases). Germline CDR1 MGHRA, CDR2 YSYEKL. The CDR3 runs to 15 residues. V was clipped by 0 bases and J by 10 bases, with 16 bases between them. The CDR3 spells CASSQDLLGAPEQFF. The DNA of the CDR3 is TGCGCCAGCAGCCAAGATCTATTGGGAGCGCCAGAGCAGTTCTTC.

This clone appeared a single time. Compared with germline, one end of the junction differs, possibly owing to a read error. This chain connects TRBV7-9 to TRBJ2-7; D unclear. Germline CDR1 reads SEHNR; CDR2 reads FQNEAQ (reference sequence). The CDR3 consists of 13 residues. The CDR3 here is CSSSSRSSHEQYF. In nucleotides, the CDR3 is TGTTCCAGCAGCTCTAGGTCCTCCCACGAGCAGTACTTC.

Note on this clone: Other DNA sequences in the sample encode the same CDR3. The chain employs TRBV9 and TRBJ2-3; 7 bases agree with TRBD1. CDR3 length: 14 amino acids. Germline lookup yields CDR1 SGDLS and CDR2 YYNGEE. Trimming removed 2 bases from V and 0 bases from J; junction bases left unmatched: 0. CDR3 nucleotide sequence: TGTGCCAGCAGCGTGGGACAGAGCACAGATACGCAGTATTTT. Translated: CASSVGQSTDTQYF.

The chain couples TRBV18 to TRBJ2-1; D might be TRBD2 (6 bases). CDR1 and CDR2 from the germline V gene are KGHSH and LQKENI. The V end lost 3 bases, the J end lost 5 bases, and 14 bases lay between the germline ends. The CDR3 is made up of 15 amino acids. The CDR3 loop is CASSPAGSKDNEQFF. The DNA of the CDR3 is TGTGCCAGCTCACCTGCCGGGAGTAAAGACAATGAGCAGTTCTTC.

The CDR3 sequence is CASSARDSRSSGNTIYF. The CDR3 DNA sequence: TGTGCCAGCAGCGCCCGGGACAGCCGAAGCTCTGGAAACACCATATATTTT. The rearrangement links TRBV9 to TRBJ1-3; 7 bases line up with TRBD1. V shed 3 bases and J 0 bases; nucleotides not matched to a gene: 9. Germline-derived CDR1 and CDR2 are SGDLS and YYNGEE. The CDR3 extends over 17 amino acids.

The CDR3 sequence: CASSRRSGGEKLFF. The CDR3 bases are TGTGCCAGCAGCCGGAGGTCAGGGGGTGAAAAACTGTTTTTT. The chain joins TRBV11-3 to TRBJ1-4; TRBD1 aligns across 7 bases. The CDR3 runs 14 residues. Trimming removed 5 bases from V and 7 bases from J; junction bases left unmatched: 7. Germline values: CDR1 SGHNT, CDR2 YENEEA. The full variable domain, rest sourced from reference TRBV11-3 and TRBJ1-4, is EAGVVQSPRYKIIEKKQPVAFWCNPISGHNTLYWYLQNLGQGPELLIRYENEEAVDDSQLPKDRFSAERLKGVDSTLKIQPAELGDSAVYLCASSRRSGGEKLFFGSGTQLSVL.

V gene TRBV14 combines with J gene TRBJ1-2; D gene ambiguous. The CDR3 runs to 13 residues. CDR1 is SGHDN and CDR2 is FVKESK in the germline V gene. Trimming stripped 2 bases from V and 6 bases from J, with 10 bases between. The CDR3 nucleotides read TGTGCCAGCAGCCAAAAAGACGGGAATGGCTACACCTTC. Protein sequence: CASSQKDGNGYTF.

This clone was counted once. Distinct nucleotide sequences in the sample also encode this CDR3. The CDR3 DNA reads as TGTGCCAGCAGTTTATACAGACCCAGGGGCACAGATACGCAGTATTTT. Its protein is CASSLYRPRGTDTQYF. The chain joins TRBV27 to TRBJ2-3; a possible D gene is TRBD1 (5 bases). The CDR3 has 16 amino acids. Trimming stripped 1 base from V and 1 base from J, with 12 bases between. CDR1 and CDR2 (germline): MNHEY, SMNVEV (reference sequence).

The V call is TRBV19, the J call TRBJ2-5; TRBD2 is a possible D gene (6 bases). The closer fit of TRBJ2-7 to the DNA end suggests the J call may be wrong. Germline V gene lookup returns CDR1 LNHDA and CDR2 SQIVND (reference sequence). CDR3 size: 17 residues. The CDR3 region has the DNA TGTGCCAGTAGTACCCAACCCTTTAGCGGAACACCCTACGAGCAGTACTTC. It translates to CASSTQPFSGTPYEQYF.

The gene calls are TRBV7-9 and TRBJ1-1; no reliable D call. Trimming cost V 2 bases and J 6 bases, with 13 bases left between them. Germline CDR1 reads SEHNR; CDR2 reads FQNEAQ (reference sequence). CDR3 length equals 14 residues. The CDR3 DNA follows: TGTGCCAGCAGCTTAAGCGGTGCAAACGCTGAAGCTTTCTTT. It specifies CASSLSGANAEAFF.